This T cell receptor beta chain was observed in a study of blood T cell repertoires in COVID-19. Study overall: The samples span acute and convalescent COVID-19 from the United States, Italy and Spain.

The CDR3 totals 12 residues. Germline V CDR1 and CDR2: SGHRS, YFSETQ. V was clipped by 4 bases and J by 7 bases, with 11 bases between them. Generated by immunoSEQ multiplex PCR, the TCRdb table keeps only in-frame clones and is missing some. The profile shows a few hundred thousand clones, roughly 85% of them singletons. Clinical history reported by participants formed the basis on which cohorts were assigned. The table lists this clone with a few counts. The sequenced material came from PBMCs or T cells enriched from blood (not recorded which). The receptor comes from a woman in her 30s who had recovered from COVID-19. The chain couples TRBV5-1 to TRBJ1-1, with TRBD1 as a possible D gene (6 bases). The CDR3 DNA is TGCGCCAGCAGCCGTCAGGGGAATGAAGCTTTCTTT. It codes for CASSRQGNEAFF.